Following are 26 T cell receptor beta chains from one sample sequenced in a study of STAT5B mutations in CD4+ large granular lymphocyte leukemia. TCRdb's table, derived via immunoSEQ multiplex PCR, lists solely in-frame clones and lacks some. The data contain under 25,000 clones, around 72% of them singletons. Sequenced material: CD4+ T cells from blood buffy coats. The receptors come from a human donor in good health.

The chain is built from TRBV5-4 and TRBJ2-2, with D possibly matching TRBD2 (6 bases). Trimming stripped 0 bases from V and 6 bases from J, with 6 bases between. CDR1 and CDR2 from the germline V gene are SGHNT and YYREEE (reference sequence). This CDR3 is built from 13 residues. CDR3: CASSLGGAGELFF. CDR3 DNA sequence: TGTGCCAGCAGCTTGGGCGGGGCCGGGGAGCTGTTTTTT.

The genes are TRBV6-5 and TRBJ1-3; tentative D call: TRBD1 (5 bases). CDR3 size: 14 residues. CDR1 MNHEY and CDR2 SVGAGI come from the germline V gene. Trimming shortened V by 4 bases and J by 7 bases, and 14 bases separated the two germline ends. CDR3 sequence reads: CASSSSGIVNTIYF. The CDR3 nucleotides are TGTGCCAGCAGTTCTTCAGGGATAGTGAACACCATATATTTT.

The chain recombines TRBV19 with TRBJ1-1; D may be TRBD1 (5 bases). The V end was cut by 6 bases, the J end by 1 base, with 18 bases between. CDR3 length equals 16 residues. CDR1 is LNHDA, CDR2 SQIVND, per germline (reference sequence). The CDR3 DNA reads TGTGCCAGTAGGACGGGGCCCGGGCGTACGAACACTGAAGCTTTCTTT. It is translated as CASRTGPGRTNTEAFF.

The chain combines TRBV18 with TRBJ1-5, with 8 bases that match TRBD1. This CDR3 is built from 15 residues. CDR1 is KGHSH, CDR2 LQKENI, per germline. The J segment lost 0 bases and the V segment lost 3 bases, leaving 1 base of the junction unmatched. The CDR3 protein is CASSPGTGSNQPQHF. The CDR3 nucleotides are TGTGCCAGCTCACCGGGGACAGGTAGCAATCAGCCCCAGCATTTT.

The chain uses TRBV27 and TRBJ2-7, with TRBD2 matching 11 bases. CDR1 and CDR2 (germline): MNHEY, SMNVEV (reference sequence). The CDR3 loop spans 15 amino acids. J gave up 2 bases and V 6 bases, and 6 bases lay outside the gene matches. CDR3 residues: CASRPLAGDPYEQYF. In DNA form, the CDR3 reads TGTGCCAGCAGGCCACTAGCGGGGGACCCCTACGAGCAGTACTTC.

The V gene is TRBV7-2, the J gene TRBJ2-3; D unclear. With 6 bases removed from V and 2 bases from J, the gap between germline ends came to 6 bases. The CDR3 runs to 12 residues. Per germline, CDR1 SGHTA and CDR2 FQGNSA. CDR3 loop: CASRFFTDTQYF. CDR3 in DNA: TGTGCCAGCAGATTCTTCACAGATACGCAGTATTTT.

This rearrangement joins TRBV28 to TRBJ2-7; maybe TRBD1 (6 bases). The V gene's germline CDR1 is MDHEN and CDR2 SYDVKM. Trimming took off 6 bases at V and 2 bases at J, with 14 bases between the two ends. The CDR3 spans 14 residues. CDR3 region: CASRTTGTAYEQYF. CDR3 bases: TGTGCCAGCAGGACGACAGGAACAGCCTACGAGCAGTACTTC.

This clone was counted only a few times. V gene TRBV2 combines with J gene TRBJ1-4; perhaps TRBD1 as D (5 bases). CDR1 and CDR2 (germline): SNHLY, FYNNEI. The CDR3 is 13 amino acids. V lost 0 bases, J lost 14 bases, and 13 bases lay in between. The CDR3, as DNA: TGTGCCAGCAGTGAAGCCCAAAGGACACCCCTGTTTTTT. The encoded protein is CASSEAQRTPLFF.

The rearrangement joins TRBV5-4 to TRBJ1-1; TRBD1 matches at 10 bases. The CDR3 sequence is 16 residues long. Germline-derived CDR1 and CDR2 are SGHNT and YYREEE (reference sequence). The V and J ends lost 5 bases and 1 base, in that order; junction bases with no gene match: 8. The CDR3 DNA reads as TGTGCCAGCAGTCCCGGACAGGGGGGGAAGAACACTGAAGCTTTCTTT. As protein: CASSPGQGGKNTEAFF.

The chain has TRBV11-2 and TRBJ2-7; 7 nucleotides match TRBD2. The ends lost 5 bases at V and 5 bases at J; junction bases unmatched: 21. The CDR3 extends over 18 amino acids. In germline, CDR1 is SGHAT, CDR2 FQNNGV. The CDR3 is CASSNSAYDWGGVNEQYF. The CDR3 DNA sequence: TGTGCCAGCAGCAATTCCGCCTACGACTGGGGGGGTGTCAACGAGCAGTACTTC.

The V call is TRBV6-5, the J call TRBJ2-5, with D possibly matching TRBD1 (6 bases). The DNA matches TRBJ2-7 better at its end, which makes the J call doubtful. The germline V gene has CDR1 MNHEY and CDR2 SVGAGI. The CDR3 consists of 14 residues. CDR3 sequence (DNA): TGTGCCAGCAGAACGACAGGCCAGGGCTCCGAGCAGTACTTC. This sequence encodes CASRTTGQGSEQYF.

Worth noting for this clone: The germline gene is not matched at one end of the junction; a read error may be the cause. The CDR3: CSVEGDEEGLLF. CDR3 bases: TGCAGCGTTGAAGGGGACGAGGAGGGACTTCTCTTC. The chain joins TRBV29-1 to TRBJ2-1, with D possibly matching TRBD2 (6 bases). The germline V gene encodes CDR1 SQVTM and CDR2 ANQGSEA. The CDR3 has 12 amino acids.

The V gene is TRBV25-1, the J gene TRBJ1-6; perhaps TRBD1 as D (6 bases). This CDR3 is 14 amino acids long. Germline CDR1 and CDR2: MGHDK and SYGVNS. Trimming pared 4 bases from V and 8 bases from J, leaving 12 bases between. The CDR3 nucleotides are TGTGCCAGCAGTGTAAGTTGGACAGATTCACCCCTCCACTTT. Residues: CASSVSWTDSPLHF.

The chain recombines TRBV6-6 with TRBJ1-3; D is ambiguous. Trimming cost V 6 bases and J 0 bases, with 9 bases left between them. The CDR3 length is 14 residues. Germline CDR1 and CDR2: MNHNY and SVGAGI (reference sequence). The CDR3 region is CASRQLLSGNTIYF. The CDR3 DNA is TGTGCCAGCAGGCAGCTGCTCTCTGGAAACACCATATATTTT.

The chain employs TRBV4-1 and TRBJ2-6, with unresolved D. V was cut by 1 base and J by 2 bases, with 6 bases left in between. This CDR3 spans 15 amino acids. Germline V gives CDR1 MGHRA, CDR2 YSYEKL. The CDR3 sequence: CASSQGGTGANVLTF. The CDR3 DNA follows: TGCGCCAGCAGCCAAGGCGGCACTGGGGCCAACGTCCTGACTTTC.

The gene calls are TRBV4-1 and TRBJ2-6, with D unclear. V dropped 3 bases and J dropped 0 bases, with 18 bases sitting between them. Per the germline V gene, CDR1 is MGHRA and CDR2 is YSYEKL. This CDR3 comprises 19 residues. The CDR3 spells CASSQQPPWVVSGANVLTF. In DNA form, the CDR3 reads TGCGCCAGCAGCCAGCAGCCCCCCTGGGTCGTCTCTGGGGCCAACGTCCTGACTTTC.

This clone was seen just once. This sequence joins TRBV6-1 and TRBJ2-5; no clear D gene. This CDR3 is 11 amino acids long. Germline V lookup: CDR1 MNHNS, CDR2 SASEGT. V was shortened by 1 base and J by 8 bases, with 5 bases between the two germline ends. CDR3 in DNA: TGTGCCAGCAGTGAAGGTGTTACCCAGTACTTC. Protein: CASSEGVTQYF.

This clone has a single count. CDR3 sequence: CASSLVPTSRYSTDTQYF. Written as DNA, the CDR3 is TGTGCCAGCAGCTTAGTGCCGACTAGTAGGTATAGCACAGATACGCAGTATTTT. This chain links TRBV11-2 with TRBJ2-3, with D possibly matching TRBD2 (6 bases). The V end lost 1 base, the J end lost 0 bases, and 17 bases lay between the germline ends. Germline-derived CDR1 and CDR2 are SGHAT and FQNNGV. CDR3 length: 18 amino acids.

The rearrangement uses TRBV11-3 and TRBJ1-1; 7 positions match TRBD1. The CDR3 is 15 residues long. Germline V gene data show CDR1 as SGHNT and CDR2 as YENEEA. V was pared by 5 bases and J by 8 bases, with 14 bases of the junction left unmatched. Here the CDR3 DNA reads TGTGCCAGCAGCCCTCAGGGGGGCGGAGGGAGAGAAGCTTTCTTT. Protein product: CASSPQGGGGREAFF.

The DNA of the CDR3 is TGTGCCAGCGGGAGGACAGGGGGCTTCGGGGACGAGCAGTACTTC. This codes for CASGRTGGFGDEQYF. This chain uses TRBV28 with TRBJ2-7; 11 nucleotides line up with TRBD1. Germline CDR1 reads MDHEN; CDR2 reads SYDVKM. The CDR3 is 15 residues long. After removal of 8 bases from V and 5 bases from J, the junction contained 11 bases not matched to a gene.

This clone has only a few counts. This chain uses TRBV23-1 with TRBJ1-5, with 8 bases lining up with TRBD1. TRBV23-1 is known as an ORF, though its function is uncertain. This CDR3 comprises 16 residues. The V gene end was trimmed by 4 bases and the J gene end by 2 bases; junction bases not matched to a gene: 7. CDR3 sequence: CASSRGAGGCNQPQHF. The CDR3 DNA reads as TGCGCCAGCAGTCGAGGGGCAGGGGGCTGCAATCAGCCCCAGCATTTT.

The CDR3 sequence is CASSQWTESNQPQHF. The CDR3 DNA is TGCGCCAGCAGCCAGTGGACAGAAAGCAATCAGCCCCAGCATTTT. The chain recombines TRBV4-1 with TRBJ1-5, with TRBD1 as a possible D gene (6 bases). Germline CDR1 reads MGHRA; CDR2 reads YSYEKL. The V end lost 3 bases, the J end lost 1 base, and 10 bases lay between the germline ends. The CDR3 runs 15 residues.

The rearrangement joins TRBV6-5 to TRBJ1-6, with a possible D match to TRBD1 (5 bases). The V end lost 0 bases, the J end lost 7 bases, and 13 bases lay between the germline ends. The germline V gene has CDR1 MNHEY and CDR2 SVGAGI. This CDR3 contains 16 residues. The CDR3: CASSYSGRVGNSPLHF. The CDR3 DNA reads TGTGCCAGCAGTTACTCTGGCAGGGTCGGAAATTCACCCCTCCACTTT.

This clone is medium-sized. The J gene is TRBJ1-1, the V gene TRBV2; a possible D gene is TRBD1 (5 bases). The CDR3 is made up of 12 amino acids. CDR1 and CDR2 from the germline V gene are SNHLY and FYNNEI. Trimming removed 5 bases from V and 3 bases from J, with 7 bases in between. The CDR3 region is CASSRQYTEAFF. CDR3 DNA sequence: TGTGCCAGCAGTCGACAGTACACTGAAGCTTTCTTT. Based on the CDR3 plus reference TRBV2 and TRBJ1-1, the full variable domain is EPEVTQTPSHQVTQMGQEVILRCVPISNHLYFYWYRQILGQKVEFLVSFYNNEISEKSEIFDDQFSVERPDGSNFTLKIRSTKLEDSAMYFCASSRQYTEAFFGQGTRLTVV.

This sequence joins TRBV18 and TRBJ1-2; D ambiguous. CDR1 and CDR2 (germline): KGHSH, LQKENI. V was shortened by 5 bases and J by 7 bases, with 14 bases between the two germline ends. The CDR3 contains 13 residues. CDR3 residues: CASSSYQDGGYTF. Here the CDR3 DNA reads TGTGCCAGCTCATCCTACCAGGACGGTGGCTACACCTTC.

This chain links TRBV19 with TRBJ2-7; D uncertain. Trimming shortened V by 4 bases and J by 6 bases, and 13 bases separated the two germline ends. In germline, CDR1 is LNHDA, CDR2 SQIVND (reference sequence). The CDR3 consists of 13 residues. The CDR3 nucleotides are TGTGCCAGTAGTAAGGCCGTAGGGTTCGAGCAGTACTTC. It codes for CASSKAVGFEQYF.